This is a list of T cell receptor beta chains from one sample in a study of T cell responses to AZD1222 COVID-19 vaccine. The method was immunoSEQ multiplex PCR; TCRdb's version includes in-frame clones alone and lacks a portion of them. The sample records fewer than 150,000 clones, roughly nine tenths being singletons. Sequencing was performed on peripheral blood, taken on day 0 of AZD1222 vaccination. These receptors were obtained from an adult in good health. CDR3s include the opening cysteine and the closing phenylalanine or tryptophan. Clone sizes are given selectively: once, few, many, or a class where the clone is expanded.

-	TRBJ1-1	TRBV6-5	CASSPRQTANTEAFF
once	TRBJ2-7	TRBV15	CATSRDTFRGNEQYF
-	TRBJ1-1	TRBV5-4	CASSSYSENTEAFF
-	TRBJ2-7	TRBV18	CASSPRTGATYEQYF
once	TRBJ1-5	TRBV15	CATSRGGNSNQPQHF
-	TRBJ2-1	TRBV19	CASTGTAYNEQFF
-	TRBJ2-3	TRBV6-4	CASSDGGPGDTQYF
-	TRBJ2-5	TRBV3-1/TRBV3-2	CASSQDIGVLDGETQYF
-	TRBJ1-3	TRBV7-9	CASRSTGGSSGNTIYF
once	TRBJ2-1	TRBV6-1	CASSEVAGYNEQFF
-	TRBJ2-3	TRBV3-1/TRBV3-2	CASSQDLMADTQYF
-	TRBJ1-5	TRBV27	CASSSFDIGSNQPQHF
once	TRBJ2-1	TRBV11-2	CASSQGSGLNEQFF
-	TRBJ2-7	TRBV9	CASSVASSGSYEQYF
-	TRBJ1-5	TRBV19	CASRKQGDVNQPQHF
-	TRBJ1-2	TRBV4-1	CASSQERRGSRSGYTF
-	TRBJ1-1	TRBV7-2	CASSFRGRGLNTEAFF
-	TRBJ2-3	TRBV9	CASSRTSGGTLSTDTQYF
-	TRBJ2-7	TRBV28	CASSLQTSGAYEQYF
-	TRBJ2-6	TRBV6-5	CASSYQNSGANVLTF
once	TRBJ2-5	TRBV10-2	CASRGAGGPPETQYF
-	TRBJ1-1	TRBV7-9	CASSLGQITEAFF
-	TRBJ1-1	TRBV6-1	CASSDDGQAETEAFF
-	TRBJ2-7	TRBV11-2	CASSIREQYF
-	TRBJ1-5	TRBV18	CASSPLSNQPQHF
-	TRBJ1-1	TRBV6-6	CASSTGSAYTEAFF
-	TRBJ1-1	TRBV19	CASSIVWAGRRTEAFF